The 23 T cell receptor beta chains listed next were all sequenced from one sample in a study of cytotoxic CD8 clonotypes in ibrutinib-treated CLL. Method: immunoSEQ multiplex PCR; TCRdb's copy keeps in-frame clones and lacks some. The sample records about 160,000 clones, approximately 80% being singletons. The sequencing used PBMCs, collected after 12 months of ibrutinib treatment. These receptor sequences come from a human donor with chronic lymphocytic leukemia.

The genes are TRBV29-1 and TRBJ1-2; D not certain. CDR3 size: 12 residues. In germline, CDR1 is SQVTM, CDR2 ANQGSEA. V was shortened by 4 bases and J by 1 base, with 7 bases between the two germline ends. In nucleotides, the CDR3 is TGCAGCGTTGCTTCATTTAACTATGGCTACACCTTC. Its protein is CSVASFNYGYTF.

The chain recombines TRBV5-1 with TRBJ2-3; 12 nucleotides match TRBD2. This CDR3 is 15 amino acids long. Trimming removed 4 bases from V and 7 bases from J; junction bases left unmatched: 7. Germline CDR1 and CDR2: SGHRS and YFSETQ. In DNA form, the CDR3 reads TGCGCCAGCAGCCCGACTAGCGGGAGTGAGAATACGCAGTATTTT. Translation: CASSPTSGSENTQYF.

The rearrangement uses TRBV7-2 and TRBJ2-3; 8 bases are a match to TRBD2. The germline V gene has CDR1 SGHTA and CDR2 FQGNSA. Losses at the gene ends were 2 bases for V and 2 bases for J; bases not matched to a gene: 15. The CDR3 totals 19 residues. The CDR3 sequence: CASSLSGGVAGFNTDTQYF. The CDR3 nucleotides are TGTGCCAGCAGCTTATCCGGGGGCGTAGCGGGATTTAACACAGATACGCAGTATTTT.

The gene calls are TRBV28 and TRBJ1-6; 8 bases fit TRBD1. V lost 2 bases to trimming and J lost 9 bases; unmatched junction nucleotides: 6. The V gene's germline CDR1 is MDHEN and CDR2 SYDVKM. The CDR3 runs 15 residues. CDR3 in amino acids: CASSLPDRVASPLHF. CDR3 DNA sequence: TGTGCCAGCAGTTTACCGGACAGGGTGGCTTCACCCCTCCACTTT. The complete variable domain, with remaining parts taken from reference TRBV28 and TRBJ1-6, reads DVKVTQSSRYLVKRTGEKVFLECVQDMDHENMFWYRQDPGLGLRLIYFSYDVKMKEKGDIPEGYSVSREKKERFSLILESASTNQTSMYLCASSLPDRVASPLHFGNGTRLTVT.

This rearrangement joins TRBV30 to TRBJ1-2; 10 bases align to TRBD1. Germline V gene sequence: CDR1 GTSNPN, CDR2 SVGIG (reference sequence). The CDR3 is 14 amino acids. After removal of 3 bases from V and 7 bases from J, the junction contained 8 bases not matched to a gene. Here the CDR3 DNA reads TGTGCCTGGAGCCCTACCGGGACAGGGGTTGGCTACACCTTC. It is translated as CAWSPTGTGVGYTF. The full variable domain, completed using reference TRBV30 and TRBJ1-2, is SQTIHQWPATLVQPVGSPLSLECTVEGTSNPNLYWYRQAAGRGLQLLFYSVGIGQISSEVPQNLSASRPQDRQFILSSKKLLLSDSGFYLCAWSPTGTGVGYTFGSGTRLTVV.

The V gene is TRBV11-1, the J gene TRBJ2-5; 7 bases agree with TRBD1. Germline V lookup: CDR1 SGHAT, CDR2 FQDESV (reference sequence). The CDR3 has 12 amino acids. V shed 5 bases and J 6 bases; nucleotides not matched to a gene: 3. DNA for the CDR3: TGTGCCAGCAGCCGGGACAGCCAGACCCAGTACTTC. Its translation: CASSRDSQTQYF.

This chain uses TRBV5-4 with TRBJ2-1; maybe TRBD1 (6 bases). V lost 4 bases and J lost 4, with 27 bases in between. The CDR3 spans 19 residues. The germline CDR1 and CDR2 sequences are SGHNT and YYREEE (reference sequence). CDR3 sequence (DNA): TGTGCCAGCAGCCGGGAAAATCTACCCCAGGGGTTGGGTTACAATGAGCAGTTCTTC. This encodes CASSRENLPQGLGYNEQFF.

V usage is TRBV5-1 and J usage is TRBJ2-5, with TRBD1 matching over 10 bases. The CDR3 totals 14 residues. With 4 bases clipped from V and 5 bases from J, the junction kept 5 bases outside the gene matches. Germline V gene lookup returns CDR1 SGHRS and CDR2 YFSETQ. The CDR3 region is CASSETGGGETQYF. In nucleotides, the CDR3 is TGCGCCAGCAGCGAGACAGGGGGCGGTGAGACCCAGTACTTC. Full variable domain (outside the CDR3, taken from reference TRBV5-1 and TRBJ2-5): KAGVTQTPRYLIKTRGQQVTLSCSPISGHRSVSWYQQTPGQGLQFLFEYFSETQRNKGNFPGRFSGRQFSNSRSEMNVSTLELGDSALYLCASSETGGGETQYFGPGTRLLVL.

This clone was recorded a few times. J is TRBJ1-2 and V is TRBV6-5, with TRBD1 identical over 9 bases. CDR3 length: 12 residues. The junction had 2 bases not matched to a gene; V was cut back by 4 bases and J by 8 bases. Looked up from germline, CDR1 is MNHEY and CDR2 is SVGAGI. CDR3 protein: CASSSTGGGYTF. The CDR3 DNA is TGTGCCAGCAGTTCGACAGGGGGGGGCTACACCTTC.

This sequence joins TRBV6-1 and TRBJ2-3; 8 nucleotides align to TRBD2. V shed 6 bases and J 4 bases; nucleotides not matched to a gene: 6. Germline values: CDR1 MNHNS, CDR2 SASEGT. This CDR3 comprises 14 residues. For the CDR3, the DNA is TGTGCCAGCAGATCGGGGGGGCTGCCAGATACGCAGTATTTT. Translating gives CASRSGGLPDTQYF.

As DNA, the CDR3 is TGTGCCAGCAGCACCGAAGTGCCCGAAGCTTTCTTT. Encoded protein: CASSTEVPEAFF. The V and J genes are TRBV28 and TRBJ1-1; D ambiguous. Germline V gene lookup returns CDR1 MDHEN and CDR2 SYDVKM. This CDR3 region has 12 residues. Trimming pared 6 bases from V and 8 bases from J, leaving 13 bases between.

This chain joins TRBV7-2 and TRBJ1-6; tentatively, D is TRBD1 (5 bases). The CDR3 consists of 13 residues. Germline V gene lookup returns CDR1 SGHTA and CDR2 FQGNSA. Trimming stripped 8 bases from V and 10 bases from J, with 15 bases between. The CDR3 region is CASEAGGWSPLHF. Written as DNA, the CDR3 is TGTGCCAGCGAAGCCGGGGGTTGGTCACCCCTCCACTTT.

The V and J genes are TRBV10-3 and TRBJ2-7; no firm D call. The CDR3 extends over 14 amino acids. Germline-derived CDR1 and CDR2 are ENHRY and SYGVKD. Trimming pared 7 bases from V and 0 bases from J, leaving 13 bases between. CDR3 sequence reads: CAITRSGSSYEQYF. The CDR3 nucleotides read TGTGCCATCACCCGCAGTGGAAGCTCCTACGAGCAGTACTTC.

The chain carries TRBV19 and TRBJ2-3; D may be TRBD1 or TRBD2 (5 bases each). Germline V lookup: CDR1 LNHDA, CDR2 SQIVND (reference sequence). The CDR3 contains 15 residues. The V gene lost 2 bases and the J gene lost 1 base, with 10 bases spanning the gap. The CDR3 region is CASSIQRTRTDTQYF. The CDR3 coding sequence is TGTGCCAGTAGTATACAGCGGACACGCACAGATACGCAGTATTTT.

The rearrangement joins TRBV7-9 to TRBJ1-3, with a tentative D call TRBD1 (6 bases). Germline V gene data show CDR1 as SEHNR and CDR2 as FQNEAQ (reference sequence). Deletions cut 7 bases from V and 0 bases from J, with 16 bases between. This CDR3 comprises 16 residues. CDR3 nucleotides: TGTGCCAGCACCGGGCTTGGGACAAGCTCTGGAAACACCATATATTTT. It is translated as CASTGLGTSSGNTIYF.

The chain has TRBV4-3 and TRBJ2-5; D gene ambiguous. Germline CDR1 and CDR2: LGHNA and YSLEER. This CDR3 contains 13 residues. V was pared by 4 bases and J by 5 bases, with 11 bases between. CDR3 coding DNA: TGCGCCAGCAGCCCCTTTAGTTGGGAGACCCAGTACTTC. It is translated as CASSPFSWETQYF.

The chain employs TRBV7-3 and TRBJ1-6, with 9 bases aligning to TRBD1. Germline trimming cut 2 bases from V and 7 bases from J; bases unmatched to any gene: 3. Germline values: CDR1 SGHTA, CDR2 FQGTGA. The CDR3 covers 15 residues. This CDR3 is CASSLVTGGNSPLHF. CDR3 nucleotides: TGTGCCAGCAGCTTAGTGACAGGGGGAAATTCACCCCTCCACTTT.

The rearrangement uses TRBV5-8 and TRBJ1-1; D not resolved. Germline CDR1 reads SGHTS; CDR2 reads YDEGEE. This CDR3 contains 13 residues. V dropped 2 bases and J dropped 6 bases, with 11 bases sitting between them. CDR3 protein: CASSFGLKAEAFF. CDR3 nucleotides: TGTGCCAGCAGCTTTGGTCTTAAAGCTGAAGCTTTCTTT.

This clone was detected only a few times. The genes are TRBV7-2 and TRBJ2-3; maybe TRBD1 (5 bases). Germline V lookup: CDR1 SGHTA, CDR2 FQGNSA. This CDR3 contains 13 residues. The V gene lost 3 bases and the J gene lost 5 bases, with 9 bases spanning the gap. The CDR3, as DNA: TGTGCCAGCAGCTTCGACAGATTAGATACGCAGTATTTT. It translates to CASSFDRLDTQYF. The whole variable domain, remainder taken from reference TRBV7-2 and TRBJ2-3, is GAGVSQSPSNKVTEKGKDVELRCDPISGHTALYWYRQSLGQGLEFLIYFQGNSAPDKSGLPSDRFSAERTGGSVSTLTIQRTQQEDSAVYLCASSFDRLDTQYFGPGTRLTVL.

The V call is TRBV27, the J call TRBJ2-3; 8 bases match TRBD2. The J segment lost 4 bases and the V segment lost 3 bases, leaving 3 bases of the junction unmatched. Per germline, CDR1 MNHEY and CDR2 SMNVEV (reference sequence). The CDR3 runs to 14 residues. The CDR3 DNA reads TGTGCCAGCAGTTTTCGGGGGGGAGCAGATACGCAGTATTTT. This translates into CASSFRGGADTQYF.

The chain couples TRBV7-9 to TRBJ1-2; no reliable D call. The CDR3 is made up of 15 amino acids. The germline CDR1 and CDR2 sequences are SEHNR and FQNEAQ (reference sequence). V was clipped by 2 bases and J by 2 bases, with 12 bases between them. CDR3 protein: CASSLIPITNYGYTF. Written as DNA, the CDR3 is TGTGCCAGCAGCTTAATCCCCATAACAAACTATGGCTACACCTTC.

In its sample, this clone was seen once. The chain recombines TRBV7-8 with TRBJ2-1; 11 positions agree with TRBD2. The germline gives CDR1 SGHVS, CDR2 FQNEAQ. The J segment lost 8 bases and the V segment lost 1 base, leaving 10 bases of the junction unmatched. This CDR3 is 17 amino acids long. In DNA, the CDR3 is TGTGCCAGCAGCTTAGAACCGGGGCTAGCGGGAGGTGATGAGCAGTTCTTC. Protein sequence: CASSLEPGLAGGDEQFF. The full variable domain, completed using reference TRBV7-8 and TRBJ2-1, is GAGVSQSPRYKVAKRGQDVALRCDPISGHVSLFWYQQALGQGPEFLTYFQNEAQLDKSGLPSDRFFAERPEGSVSTLKIQRTQQEDSAVYLCASSLEPGLAGGDEQFFGPGTRLTVL.

The genes are TRBV6-1 and TRBJ1-5, with D tentatively TRBD1 (5 bases). The V gene's germline CDR1 is MNHNS and CDR2 SASEGT. The V end lost 1 base, the J end lost 6 bases, and 19 bases lay between the germline ends. This CDR3 contains 17 residues. The CDR3 loop reads CASSEESTLGRIQPQHF. The CDR3 nucleotides read TGTGCCAGCAGTGAAGAATCTACACTGGGGCGGATTCAGCCCCAGCATTTT.